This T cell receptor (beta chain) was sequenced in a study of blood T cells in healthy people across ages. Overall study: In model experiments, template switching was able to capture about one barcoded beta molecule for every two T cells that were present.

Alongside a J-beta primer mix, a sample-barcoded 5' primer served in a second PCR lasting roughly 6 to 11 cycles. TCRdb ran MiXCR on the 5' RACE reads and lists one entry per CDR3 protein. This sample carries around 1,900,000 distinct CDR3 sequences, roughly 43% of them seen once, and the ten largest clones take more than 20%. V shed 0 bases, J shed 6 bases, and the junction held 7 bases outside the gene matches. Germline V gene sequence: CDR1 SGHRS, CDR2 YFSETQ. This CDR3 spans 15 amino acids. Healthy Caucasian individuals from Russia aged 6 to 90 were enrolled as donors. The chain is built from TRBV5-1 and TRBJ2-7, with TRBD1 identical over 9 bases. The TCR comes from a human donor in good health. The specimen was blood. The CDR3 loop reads CASSLGTGVNLEQYF. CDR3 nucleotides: TGCGCCAGCAGCTTGGGGACAGGGGTCAACCTCGAGCAGTACTTC.